This entry describes one T cell receptor (beta chain). Seattle enrolled patients during active infection and tracked them longitudinally. The data originate from a study of blood T cell repertoires in COVID-19. At the level of the study: The United States, Italy and Spain were the sources of the acute and convalescent COVID-19 samples. T cells, B-cell-depleted T cells, or PBMCs supplied cDNA or gDNA.

This CDR3 spans 15 amino acids. V lost 6 bases, J lost 7 bases, and 13 bases stayed unmatched. The germline V gene encodes CDR1 SNHLY and CDR2 FYNNEI. In the source study's methods: Quantification of nucleated cells was approximated via reference gene primer amplification. Method: immunoSEQ multiplex PCR; TCRdb's copy keeps in-frame clones and lacks some. V, J and clone size are those of that table, while D and trimming were read from the DNA. This sample carries roughly 480,000 clones, 80% to 90% of them seen once, and the ten largest clones take 0.9%. The chain couples TRBV2 to TRBJ2-7, with TRBD2 identical over 9 bases. Specimen: peripheral blood. This sequence originates from a man younger than 30 with COVID-19, enrolled during active disease. The CDR3 region is CASRAVAGAVNEQYF. The CDR3 nucleotides read TGTGCCAGCAGGGCCGTAGCGGGAGCAGTAAATGAGCAGTACTTC.